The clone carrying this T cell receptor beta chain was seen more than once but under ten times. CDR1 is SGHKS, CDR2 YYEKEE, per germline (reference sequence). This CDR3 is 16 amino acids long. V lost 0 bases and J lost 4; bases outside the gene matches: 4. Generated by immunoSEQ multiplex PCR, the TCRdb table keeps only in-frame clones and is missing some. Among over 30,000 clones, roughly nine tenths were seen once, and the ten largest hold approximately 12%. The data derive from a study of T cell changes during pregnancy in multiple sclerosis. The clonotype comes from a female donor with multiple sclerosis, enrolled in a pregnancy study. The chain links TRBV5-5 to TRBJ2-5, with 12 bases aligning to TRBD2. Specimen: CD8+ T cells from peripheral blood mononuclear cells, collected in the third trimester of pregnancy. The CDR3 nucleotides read TGTGCCAGCAGCTTGGAGCTAGCGGGGGGGCGAGAGACCCAGTACTTC. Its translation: CASSLELAGGRETQYF.